The 23 T cell receptor beta chains below all came from one sample that was sequenced in a study of monozygotic twins with inflammatory bowel disease. TCRdb reworked the 5' RACE reads into one entry per CDR3 protein, no DNA. The table lists 200,000 to 250,000 distinct CDR3 sequences. The sequenced sample was blood. The origin of the receptors is a human donor with ulcerative colitis or Crohn's disease, or a healthy co-twin of an affected twin (not recorded which).

The CDR3 is CASSLYGGSTEAFF. V gene TRBV5-1 combines with J gene TRBJ1-1. The V gene's germline CDR1 is SGHRS and CDR2 YFSETQ. CDR3 length: 14 residues.

The genes are TRBV29-1 and TRBJ2-7; TCRdb outputs TRBD1, but without DNA this stays unchecked. Germline V CDR1 and CDR2: SQVTM, ANQGSEA. This CDR3 has 13 amino acids. The chain's CDR3 is CSVPGTGAWEQYF.

The chain uses TRBV5-1 and TRBJ2-5; the TCRdb D gene call, TRBD1, has no DNA to confirm it. Germline V gene data show CDR1 as SGHRS and CDR2 as YFSETQ. This CDR3 has 14 residues. CDR3 region: CASSSLTGAETQYF.

The rearrangement uses TRBV9 and TRBJ1-2. CDR1 and CDR2 (germline): SGDLS, YYNGEE. The CDR3 sequence is 14 residues long. This chain's CDR3 is CASSVDSHIYGYTF.

The V gene is TRBV27, the J gene TRBJ1-1; as DNA is missing, the TRBD1 call by TCRdb cannot be tested. Germline V lookup: CDR1 MNHEY, CDR2 SMNVEV (reference sequence). This CDR3 has 14 residues. CDR3 sequence reads: CASRYDRLNTEAFF.

The chain links TRBV4-2 to TRBJ2-1; TCRdb outputs TRBD1, but without DNA this stays unchecked. Germline V gives CDR1 LGHNA, CDR2 YNFKEQ. The CDR3 extends over 13 amino acids. The CDR3 sequence: CASSQNKGNEQFF.

The rearrangement uses TRBV20-1 and TRBJ2-1; the TCRdb call, TRBD2, lacks DNA for checking. From germline, CDR1 is DFQATT and CDR2 SNEGSKA (reference sequence). The CDR3 has 14 amino acids. This CDR3 reads CSAQLAGSYNEQFF.

The V gene is TRBV20-1, the J gene TRBJ2-7; checking the TCRdb D call of TRBD1 is not possible without DNA. Germline-derived CDR1 and CDR2 are DFQATT and SNEGSKA (reference sequence). The CDR3 length is 14 residues. CDR3: CSAPRGQDTYEQYF.

V usage is TRBV7-8 and J usage is TRBJ2-1; TCRdb picks TRBD1, but there is no DNA to check that call. This CDR3 is built from 15 residues. Germline values: CDR1 SGHVS, CDR2 FQNEAQ. Here the CDR3 reads CASSPGVGELGRQFF.

This chain connects TRBV7-9 to TRBJ2-5; TCRdb outputs TRBD1, but without DNA this stays unchecked. Looked up from germline, CDR1 is SEHNR and CDR2 is FQNEAQ (reference sequence). This CDR3 region has 16 residues. The CDR3 loop reads CASSVGAYRGLETQYF.

The CDR3 is CASSLESQGARERKLFF. The rearrangement links TRBV12-3 or TRBV12-4 to TRBJ1-4; TCRdb's assignment of TRBD1 cannot be checked, as there is no DNA. The CDR3 runs 17 residues.

The chain is built from TRBV6-1 and TRBJ2-3; TCRdb indicates TRBD2, and absent DNA this call remains unverified. The CDR3 length is 15 residues. Germline-derived CDR1 and CDR2 are MNHNS and SASEGT. Here the CDR3 reads CATRALAGGFDTQYF.

V usage is TRBV20-1 and J usage is TRBJ2-1; TCRdb lists TRBD1, though no DNA is available to test this call. The CDR3 covers 14 residues. Germline loops: CDR1 DFQATT, CDR2 SNEGSKA (reference sequence). The CDR3 spells CSAREGDRANEQFF.

The V gene is TRBV7-9, the J gene TRBJ1-1. Germline lookup yields CDR1 SEHNR and CDR2 FQNEAQ (reference sequence). The CDR3 length is 17 residues. The CDR3 here is CVSSSRSGTRGDTEAFF. The full variable domain, its missing parts supplied by reference TRBV7-9 and TRBJ1-1, is DTGVSQNPRHKITKRGQNVTFRCDPISEHNRLYWYRQTLGQGPEFLTYFQNEAQLEKSRLLSDRFSAERPKGSFSTLEIQRTEQGDSAMYLCVSSSRSGTRGDTEAFFGQGTRLTVV.

The chain employs TRBV20-1 and TRBJ2-1; absent DNA, TCRdb's TRBD2 call cannot be checked. Germline-derived CDR1 and CDR2 are DFQATT and SNEGSKA (reference sequence). This CDR3 spans 15 amino acids. The CDR3 loop reads CSAPPVSGGYREQFF.

The rearrangement uses TRBV18 and TRBJ1-1; the D call of TRBD1 rests on TCRdb alone, since no DNA is present to check it. Germline values: CDR1 KGHSH, CDR2 LQKENI. The CDR3 length is 14 residues. The CDR3 sequence: CASSQDRINTEAFF.

V is TRBV5-1 and J is TRBJ1-4; TCRdb selects TRBD1, and the lack of DNA leaves this call unchecked. Germline CDR1 SGHRS, CDR2 YFSETQ. The CDR3 has 16 amino acids. CDR3 residues: CASSPIVVGQGEKLFF.

V is TRBV7-2 and J is TRBJ1-1; TCRdb returns TRBD1, unconfirmable since there is no DNA. This CDR3 is 14 amino acids long. CDR1 is SGHTA, CDR2 FQGNSA, per germline. This chain's CDR3 is CASSLGQGGMGAFF.

V usage is TRBV5-1 and J usage is TRBJ1-4. The CDR3 spans 14 residues. Germline values: CDR1 SGHRS, CDR2 YFSETQ. The CDR3 is CASSLGGLYEKLFF.

The chain combines TRBV2 with TRBJ1-1; TCRdb picks TRBD1, but there is no DNA to check that call. The CDR3 has 13 amino acids. Germline V gene data show CDR1 as SNHLY and CDR2 as FYNNEI. The chain's CDR3 is CASGVEGGTEAFF.

The rearrangement joins TRBV11-1 to TRBJ2-7; as DNA is missing, the TRBD2 call by TCRdb cannot be tested. Germline V gene lookup returns CDR1 SGHAT and CDR2 FQDESV (reference sequence). This CDR3 contains 14 residues. CDR3 loop: CASSPGLRSYEQYF.

The V call is TRBV20-1, the J call TRBJ2-2. There are 12 residues in the CDR3. Germline V CDR1 and CDR2: DFQATT, SNEGSKA (reference sequence). CDR3 sequence: CSARDIQGELFF.

The chain uses TRBV11-2 and TRBJ2-2; TCRdb proposes TRBD2, but this gene call is untestable without DNA. The length of the CDR3 is 16 residues. CDR1 SGHAT and CDR2 FQNNGV come from the germline V gene. CDR3 sequence: CASSSVAGGVGGELFF.